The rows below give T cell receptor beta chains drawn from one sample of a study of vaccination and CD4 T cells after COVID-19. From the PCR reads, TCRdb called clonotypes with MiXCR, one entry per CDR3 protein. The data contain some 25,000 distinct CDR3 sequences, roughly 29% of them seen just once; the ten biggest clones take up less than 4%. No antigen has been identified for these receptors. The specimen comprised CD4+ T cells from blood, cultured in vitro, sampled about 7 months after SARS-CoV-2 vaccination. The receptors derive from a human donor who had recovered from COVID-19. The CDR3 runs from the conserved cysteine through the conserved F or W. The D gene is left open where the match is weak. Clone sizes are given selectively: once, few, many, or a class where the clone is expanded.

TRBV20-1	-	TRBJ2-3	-	CSARVAQRGGWGGSTDTQYF	TGCAGTGCTAGAGTGGCACAAAGAGGGGGCTGGGGAGGGAGCACAGATACGCAGTATTTT
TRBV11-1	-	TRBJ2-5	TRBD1	CASSLGGRQGAREETQYF	TGTGCCAGCAGCTTAGGGGGCCGACAGGGGGCCAGGGAAGAGACCCAGTACTTC
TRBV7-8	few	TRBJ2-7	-	CASSLAGGTYEQYF	TGTGCCAGCAGCTTAGCTGGGGGCACCTACGAGCAGTACTTC
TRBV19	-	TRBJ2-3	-	CASSIWGRDTDTQYF	TGTGCCAGTAGTATATGGGGGCGCGACACAGATACGCAGTATTTT
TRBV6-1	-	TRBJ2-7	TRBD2	CASSELAGEGYEQYF	TGTGCCAGCAGTGAACTAGCGGGAGAAGGCTACGAGCAGTACTTC
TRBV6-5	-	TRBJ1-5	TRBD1	CASSYSRGYYDVNQPQHF	TGTGCCAGCAGTTATAGCAGGGGGTACTACGATGTCAATCAGCCCCAGCATTTT
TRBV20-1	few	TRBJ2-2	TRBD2	CSARGGGWGLANTGELFF	TGCAGTGCTAGAGGGGGAGGTTGGGGACTAGCGAACACCGGGGAGCTGTTTTTT
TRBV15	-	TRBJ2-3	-	CATSREGRTDTQYF	TGTGCCACCAGCAGAGAGGGTAGAACAGATACGCAGTATTTT
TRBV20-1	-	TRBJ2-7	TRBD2	CSARDPQDSGRAMGAYEQYF	TGCAGTGCTAGAGACCCACAGGATAGCGGGAGGGCTATGGGTGCCTACGAGCAGTACTTC
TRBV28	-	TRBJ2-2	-	CASSLGLNTGELFF	TGTGCCAGCAGTCTGGGACTCAACACCGGGGAGCTGTTTTTT
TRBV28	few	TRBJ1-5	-	CASSGDRRYNQPQHF	TGTGCCAGCAGTGGAGACAGGCGATACAATCAGCCCCAGCATTTT
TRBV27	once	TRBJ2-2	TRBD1	CASKVQGSAGELFF	TGTGCCAGCAAGGTACAGGGGTCCGCCGGGGAGCTGTTTTTT
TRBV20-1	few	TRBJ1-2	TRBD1	CSANDRGSSYTF	TGCAGTGCAAATGACAGGGGGTCTAGCTACACCTTC
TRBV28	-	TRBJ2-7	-	CTSSTDGTYEQYF	TGTACCAGCAGTACGGACGGGACCTACGAGCAGTACTTC
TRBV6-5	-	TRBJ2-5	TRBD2	CASSLALSGRAPETQYF	TGTGCCAGCAGTTTAGCCCTTAGCGGGAGGGCCCCAGAGACCCAGTACTTC
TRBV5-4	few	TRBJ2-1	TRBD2	CASSTGTSGTGEQFF	TGTGCCAGCAGTACGGGGACTAGCGGGACTGGTGAGCAGTTCTTC
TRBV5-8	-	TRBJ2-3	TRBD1	CASSLWGQSADTQYF	TGTGCCAGCAGCTTATGGGGACAGAGCGCAGATACGCAGTATTTT
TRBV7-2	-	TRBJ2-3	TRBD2	CASSLVLAGGPDTQYF	TGTGCCAGCAGCTTAGTACTAGCGGGAGGCCCCGATACGCAGTATTTT
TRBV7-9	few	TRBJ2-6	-	CASSDRQNDGGANVLTF	TGTGCCAGCAGCGACCGACAGAATGATGGTGGGGCCAACGTCCTGACTTTC
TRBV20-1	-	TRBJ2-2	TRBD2	CSARDRGGWNTGELFF	TGCAGTGCTAGAGATCGGGGGGGGTGGAACACCGGGGAGCTGTTTTTT
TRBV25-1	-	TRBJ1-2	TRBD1	CASSGQGAYYGYTF	TGTGCCAGCAGTGGACAGGGGGCGTACTATGGCTACACCTTC
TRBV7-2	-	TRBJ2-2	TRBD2	CASSLGTGTRETGELFF	TGTGCCAGCAGCCTTGGGACCGGGACTAGGGAGACCGGGGAGCTGTTTTTT
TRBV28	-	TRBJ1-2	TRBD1	CASSQGQGAWDGYTF	TGTGCCAGCAGCCAGGGACAGGGGGCCTGGGATGGCTACACCTTC
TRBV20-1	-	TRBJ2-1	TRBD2	CSVLVGREADEQFF	TGCAGTGTTCTGGTGGGGCGGGAGGCGGATGAGCAGTTCTTC
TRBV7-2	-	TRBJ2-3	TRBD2	CASSLMGREGQSTDTQYF	TGTGCCAGCAGCTTAATGGGGCGGGAGGGCCAGAGCACAGATACGCAGTATTTT
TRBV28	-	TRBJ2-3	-	CASSAPALTDTQYF	TGTGCCAGCAGTGCCCCCGCCCTCACAGATACGCAGTATTTT
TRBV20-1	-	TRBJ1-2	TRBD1	CSAGQGALGYTF	TGCAGTGCGGGACAGGGGGCCTTAGGCTACACCTTC
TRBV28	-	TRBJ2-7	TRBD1	CASSWDRSSYEQYF	TGTGCCAGCAGCTGGGACAGAAGCTCCTACGAGCAGTACTTC
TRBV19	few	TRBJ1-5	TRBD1	CASSTRTGLGQPQHF	TGTGCCAGTAGTACAAGGACAGGGTTAGGTCAGCCCCAGCATTTT
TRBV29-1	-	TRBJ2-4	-	CSAVDIPKNIQYF	TGCAGCGCGGTAGACATCCCGAAAAACATTCAGTACTTC
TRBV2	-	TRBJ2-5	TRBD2	CASSERTSPETQYF	TGTGCCAGCAGTGAACGGACTAGTCCGGAGACCCAGTACTTC
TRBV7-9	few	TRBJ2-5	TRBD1	CASSLRTGGAETQYF	TGTGCCAGCAGCTTAAGGACAGGGGGCGCGGAGACCCAGTACTTC
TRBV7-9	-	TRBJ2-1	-	CASSDSKLSPYNEQFF	TGTGCCAGCAGCGATTCAAAACTCTCTCCCTACAATGAGCAGTTCTTC
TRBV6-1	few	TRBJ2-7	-	CASRRQDYEQYF	TGTGCCAGCCGCCGGCAGGACTACGAGCAGTACTTC
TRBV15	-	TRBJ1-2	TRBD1	CATSRDKARQGYGYTF	TGTGCCACCAGCAGAGATAAGGCCAGACAGGGGTATGGCTACACCTTC
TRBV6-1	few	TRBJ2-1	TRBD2	CASSKRTSGASSYNEQFF	TGTGCCAGCAGCAAACGAACTAGCGGGGCGAGCTCCTACAATGAGCAGTTCTTC
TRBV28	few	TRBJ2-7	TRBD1	CASRETGASYEQYF	TGTGCCAGCAGAGAAACAGGGGCCTCCTACGAGCAGTACTTC
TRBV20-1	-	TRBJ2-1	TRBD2	CSARVTSGSNNEQFF	TGCAGTGCTAGAGTAACTAGCGGAAGTAACAATGAGCAGTTCTTT
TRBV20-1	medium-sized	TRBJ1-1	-	CSARGAEKAFF	TGCAGTGCTAGAGGGGCCGAGAAGGCTTTCTTT
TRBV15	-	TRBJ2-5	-	CATSRPTVGVETQYF	TGTGCCACCAGCAGACCGACGGTGGGAGTAGAGACCCAGTACTTC
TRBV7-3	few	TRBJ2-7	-	CASSLRGREGSYEQYF	TGTGCCAGCAGCTTAAGGGGAAGAGAAGGCTCCTACGAGCAGTACTTC
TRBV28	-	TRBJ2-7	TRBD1	CASSSTGTADGEQYF	TGTGCCAGCAGTTCCACTGGGACAGCCGACGGGGAGCAGTACTTC
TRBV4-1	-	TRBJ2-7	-	CASSQERGGEQYF	TGCGCCAGCAGCCAGGAGCGAGGGGGCGAGCAGTACTTC
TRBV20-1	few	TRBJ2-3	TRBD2	CSAPGGAWGRTDTQYF	TGCAGTGCCCCCGGGGGGGCCTGGGGGCGCACAGATACGCAGTATTTT
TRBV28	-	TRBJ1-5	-	CASSQRRTAIREPQHF	TGTGCCAGCAGTCAACGACGGACAGCGATAAGGGAGCCCCAGCATTTT